This T cell receptor beta chain is drawn from a study of blood T cell repertoires in COVID-19. During active infection, Seattle patients enrolled and were then monitored through disease. Profiling relied on immunoSEQ multiplex PCR, and the TCRdb table lists in-frame clones only, not all of them. The table records some 140,000 clones, about four fifths of them present only once. Input material: peripheral blood. This receptor was identified in a woman between 65 and 79 years old with COVID-19, enrolled during active disease.

This chain's CDR3 is CASSLVVGREETQYF. Here the CDR3 DNA reads TGTGCCAGCAGCTTGGTAGTGGGGAGGGAAGAGACCCAGTACTTC. The V call is TRBV5-4, the J call TRBJ2-5; 7 bases match TRBD2. V was pared by 0 bases and J by 3 bases, with 5 bases of the junction left unmatched. The CDR3 is 15 residues long. The germline gives CDR1 SGHNT, CDR2 YYREEE (reference sequence).